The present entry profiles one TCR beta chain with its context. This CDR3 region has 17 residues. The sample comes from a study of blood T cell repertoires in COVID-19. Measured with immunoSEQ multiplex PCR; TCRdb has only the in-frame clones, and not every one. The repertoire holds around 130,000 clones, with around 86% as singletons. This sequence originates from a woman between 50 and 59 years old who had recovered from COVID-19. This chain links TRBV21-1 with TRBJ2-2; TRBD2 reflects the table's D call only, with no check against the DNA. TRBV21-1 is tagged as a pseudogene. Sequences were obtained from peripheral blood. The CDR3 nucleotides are TGTGCCAGCAGCAAAGACGGGGGAGGGCCAATTACCGGGGAGCTGTTTTTT. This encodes CASSKDGGGPITGELFF.